This T cell receptor (beta chain) was retrieved from a study of CD8+ T cells in alopecia areata. For the study at large: Female C3H/HeJ mice aged roughly 7-11 weeks were given skin from C3H/HeJ graft donors, roughly 6-13 months old, that had spontaneous alopecia. Study conclusions and caveats: Lesional scalp displayed greater clonality than normal scalp, most notably in alopecia totalis/universalis. Scalp sample data also include resident alphabeta T cells from normal skin. The study found TCR sharing across patients less clear than in mice, possibly for HLA reasons.

This clone was picked up a small number of times. The antigen remains undetermined. Mouse gene names and germline throughout. Extraction and reverse transcription of RNA yielded cDNA as the sequencing template. This table comes from immunoSEQ multiplex PCR, and its TCRdb copy is limited to in-frame clones, with some not included. This sample comprises about 300,000 clones, none seen once only. Cells that came from pooled cutaneous lymph nodes were sorted using CD4, CD8alpha, NKG2D, NKG2ACE and other markers. The receptor's source is a C3H/HeJ mouse with alopecia areata. Mouse strain MHC haplotype: H2-k. Sequenced material: CD4+ T cells sorted from a lymph node.

CDR3 bases read: TGTGCCTGGAGTCTCTGGGCCCGTGCT. This sequence encodes CAWSLWARA. The whole CDR3 sequence reads CAWSLWARAEQFF. The gene calls are TRBV31 and TRBJ2-1, with D perhaps matching TRBD2 (5 bases). The CDR3 end lies 4 residues beyond the end of the read and is filled in from the germline J gene. CDR3 length equals 13 residues. CDR1 and CDR2 from the germline V gene are GKSSPN and SITVG. The V end was cut by 0 bases, the J end by 6 bases, with 9 bases between.